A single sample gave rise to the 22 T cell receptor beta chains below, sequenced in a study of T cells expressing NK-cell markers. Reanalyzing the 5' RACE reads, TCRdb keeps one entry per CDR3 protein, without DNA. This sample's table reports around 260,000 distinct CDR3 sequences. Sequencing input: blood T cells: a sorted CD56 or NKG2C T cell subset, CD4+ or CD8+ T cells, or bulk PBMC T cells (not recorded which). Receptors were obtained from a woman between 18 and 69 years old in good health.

CDR3 sequence reads: CASSYSTDNYGYTF. V usage is TRBV6-5 and J usage is TRBJ1-2. The CDR3 contains 14 residues. Germline V CDR1 and CDR2: MNHEY, SVGAGI.

The CDR3: CASSLAHNSGRYNEQFF. The rearrangement links TRBV7-2 to TRBJ2-1; TCRdb's assignment of TRBD2 cannot be checked, as there is no DNA. Germline loops: CDR1 SGHTA, CDR2 FQGNSA. The CDR3 is 17 amino acids.

CDR3 loop: CASSQEGGKITGELFF. The chain carries TRBV4-3 and TRBJ2-2; the D call from TCRdb, TRBD1, cannot be confirmed without DNA. Looked up from germline, CDR1 is LGHNA and CDR2 is YSLEER. The CDR3 consists of 16 residues.

CDR3 sequence reads: CASSFGEGLVAEAFF. The V gene is TRBV5-4, the J gene TRBJ1-1. This CDR3 is built from 15 residues. Germline-derived CDR1 and CDR2 are SGHNT and YYREEE (reference sequence). Full variable domain (missing parts from reference TRBV5-4 and TRBJ1-1): ETGVTQSPTHLIKTRGQQVTLRCSSQSGHNTVSWYQQALGQGPQFIFQYYREEENGRGNFPPRFSGLQFPNYSSELNVNALELDDSALYLCASSFGEGLVAEAFFGQGTRLTVV.

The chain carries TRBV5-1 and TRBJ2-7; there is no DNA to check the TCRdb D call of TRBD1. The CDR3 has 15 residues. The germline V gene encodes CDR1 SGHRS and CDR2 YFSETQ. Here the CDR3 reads CASSLVGGFEYEQYF.

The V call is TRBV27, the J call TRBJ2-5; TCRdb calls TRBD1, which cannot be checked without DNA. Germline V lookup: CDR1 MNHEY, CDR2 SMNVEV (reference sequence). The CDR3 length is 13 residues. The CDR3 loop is CASRAQGSETQYF.

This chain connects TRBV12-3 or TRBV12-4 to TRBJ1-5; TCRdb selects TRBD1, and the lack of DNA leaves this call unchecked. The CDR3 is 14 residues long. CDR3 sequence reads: CASRMTVSNHPQHF.

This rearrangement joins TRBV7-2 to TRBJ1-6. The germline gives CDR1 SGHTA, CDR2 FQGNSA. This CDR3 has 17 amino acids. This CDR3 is CASSLVSGSTYNSPLHF.

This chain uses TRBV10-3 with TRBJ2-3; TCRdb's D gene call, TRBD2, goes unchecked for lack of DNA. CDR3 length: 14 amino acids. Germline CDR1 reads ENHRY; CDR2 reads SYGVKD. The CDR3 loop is CAASQGLAGAPQYF.

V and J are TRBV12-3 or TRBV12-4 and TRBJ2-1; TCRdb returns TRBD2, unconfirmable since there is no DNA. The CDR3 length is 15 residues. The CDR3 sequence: CASSSGTSGIFEQFF.

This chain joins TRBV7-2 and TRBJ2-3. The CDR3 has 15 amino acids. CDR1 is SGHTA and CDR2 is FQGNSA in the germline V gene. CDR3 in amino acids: CASSRADSYTDTQYF.

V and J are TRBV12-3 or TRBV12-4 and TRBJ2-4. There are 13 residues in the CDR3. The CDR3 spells CASSLRSKNIQYF.

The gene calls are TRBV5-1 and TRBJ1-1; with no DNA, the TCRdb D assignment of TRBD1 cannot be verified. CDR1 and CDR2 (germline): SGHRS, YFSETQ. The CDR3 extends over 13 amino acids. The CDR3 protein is CASSLATASQAFF.

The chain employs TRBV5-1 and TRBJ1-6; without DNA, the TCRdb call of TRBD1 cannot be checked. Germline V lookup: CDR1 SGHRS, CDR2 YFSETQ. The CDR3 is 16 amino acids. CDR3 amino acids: CASSQTGLSYNSPLHF.

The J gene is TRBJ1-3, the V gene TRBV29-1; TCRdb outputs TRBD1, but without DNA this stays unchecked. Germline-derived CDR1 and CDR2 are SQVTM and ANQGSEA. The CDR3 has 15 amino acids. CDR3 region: CSARTGANSGNTIYF.

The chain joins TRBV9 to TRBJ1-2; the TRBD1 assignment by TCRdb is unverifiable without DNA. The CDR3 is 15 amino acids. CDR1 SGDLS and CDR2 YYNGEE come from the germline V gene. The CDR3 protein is CASSPQGGGYYGYTF.

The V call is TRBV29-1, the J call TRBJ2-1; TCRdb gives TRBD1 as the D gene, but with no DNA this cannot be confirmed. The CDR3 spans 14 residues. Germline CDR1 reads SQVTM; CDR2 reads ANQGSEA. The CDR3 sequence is CSVSDRGKYNEQFF.

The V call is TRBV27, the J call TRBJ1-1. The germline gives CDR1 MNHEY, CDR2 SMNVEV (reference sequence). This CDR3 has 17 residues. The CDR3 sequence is CASSSGRDLSGNTEAFF.

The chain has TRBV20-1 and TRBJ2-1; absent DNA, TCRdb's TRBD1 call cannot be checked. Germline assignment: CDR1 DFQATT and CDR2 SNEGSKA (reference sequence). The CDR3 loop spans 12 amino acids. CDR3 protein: CSARGPIDEQFF.

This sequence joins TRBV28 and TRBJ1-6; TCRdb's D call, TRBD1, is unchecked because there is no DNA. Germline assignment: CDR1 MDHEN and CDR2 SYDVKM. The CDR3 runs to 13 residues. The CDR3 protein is CATKDRGSSPLHF. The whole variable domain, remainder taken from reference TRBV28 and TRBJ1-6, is DVKVTQSSRYLVKRTGEKVFLECVQDMDHENMFWYRQDPGLGLRLIYFSYDVKMKEKGDIPEGYSVSREKKERFSLILESASTNQTSMYLCATKDRGSSPLHFGNGTRLTVT.

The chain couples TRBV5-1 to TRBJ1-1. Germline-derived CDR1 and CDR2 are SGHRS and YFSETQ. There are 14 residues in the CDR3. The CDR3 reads CASSLSGMNTEAFF.

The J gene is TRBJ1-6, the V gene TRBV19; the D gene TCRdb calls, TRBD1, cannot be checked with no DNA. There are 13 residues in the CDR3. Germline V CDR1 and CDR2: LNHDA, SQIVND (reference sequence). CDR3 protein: CAGRDKGNSPLHF.